One T cell receptor beta chain is described in this entry. Sequencing was performed with immunoSEQ multiplex PCR; in TCRdb, only in-frame clones are kept and a portion is missing. The top ten clones hold more than 0.8% of a sample with 65,000 to 85,000 clones, 70% to 90% of them seen once. This entry comes from a study of T cell changes during pregnancy in multiple sclerosis. CDR3 length: 15 residues. V lost 4 bases and J lost 3, with 16 bases in between. CDR1 is SGHRS and CDR2 is YFSETQ in the germline V gene. This receptor was taken from a female donor in good health, enrolled as a control in a pregnancy study. This sequence joins TRBV5-1 and TRBJ1-2, with D perhaps matching TRBD1 (6 bases). Sample: peripheral blood, taken in the first trimester of pregnancy. The CDR3 nucleotides read TGCGCCAGCAGCCCTGGGGGCTTTAGGGACTATGGCTACACCTTC. This gives the protein CASSPGGFRDYGYTF.